This T cell receptor beta chain appears in the sequencing data of a study of T cells in women clearing cervical HPV infection. immunoSEQ multiplex PCR used an average of around 1,200 ng genomic DNA. Clones were sequenced by immunoSEQ multiplex PCR, and TCRdb holds only the in-frame ones, with some missing. This sample's table has over 30,000 clones. The CDR3 sequence is 13 residues long. Germline CDR1 and CDR2: LNHDA and SQIVND (reference sequence). Trimming stripped 4 bases from V and 8 bases from J, with 12 bases between. Study-level findings and limits: Combining TCR richness with V gene abundances gave around 0.83 AUC. TRBV6-7 abundance was lower in cases than controls (around 0.1% versus 0.15%).

As to this clone: The antigen remains unidentified. The read falls 3 residues short of the CDR3 end, and the missing part is taken from the germline J gene.

The J gene is TRBJ2-1, the V gene TRBV19, with D uncertain. The sequencing sample was made of blood buffy coat. The receptor's source is a woman aged 18 to 75 with a cervical HPV16 infection that either progressed to CIN3+ or cleared (not recorded which). CDR3 protein: CASSKADRDEQFF. The sequenced CDR3 bases are TGTGCCAGTAGTAAGGCTGATCGGGATGAG.